This TCR beta chain was sequenced during a study of CD8+CD57+ T cells in acquired aplastic anemia. Study information: DNA per sorted CD4+ or CD8+ sample ranged roughly 0.19 to 30 ug, averaging roughly 3.2 ug.

For CDR3 and TCR beta VDJ profiling, genomic DNA was the template used. TCRdb re-called the reads with MiXCR, one entry per CDR3 protein. The sample records some 200,000 distinct CDR3 sequences, roughly 50% being singletons. General study findings and limits: Common to patients and controls were roughly 30 CD8+ CDR3 sequences. Simpson's diversity of CD8+ cells was not significantly different in patients compared with controls.

This clonotype was found many times. Its cognate antigen is unknown. One junction end disagrees with the germline gene, perhaps due to a read error. All sequencing subjects had displayed CD8+CD57+ cell expansion on flow cytometry. Source material: sorted CD4+, CD8+, or CD8+CD57+ T cells (not recorded which) from PBMCs. The source is a human donor with aplastic anemia.

In DNA form, the CDR3 reads TGTGCCAGCAGCTCCTCGGACGGGTTCAGGATCTTC. Its protein is CASSSSDGFRIF. The V and J genes are TRBV7-3 and TRBJ2-1; D ambiguous. The CDR3 covers 12 residues. CDR1 is SGHTA and CDR2 is FQGTGA in the germline V gene.